Listed below are T cell receptor beta chains from one sample, sequenced in a study of T cell repertoires in cytomegalovirus infection. TCRdb reprocessed the reads via MiXCR and lists one record per CDR3 protein. The sample includes approximately 240,000 distinct CDR3 sequences, around 12% of them seen just once. The sample comprised PBMCs. The receptors were sampled from a human donor in good health (CMV status not recorded). Some clones in this sample may be carry-over from other donors' samples. Each CDR3 is given with its conserved first and last residue. Fields, in order: J gene, V gene, D gene, CDR3 length, clone size, CDR3 DNA, CDR3 protein. A D gene is named only where the DNA matches it firmly. Rows give clone size only sometimes, using once, few, many, or a class for an expanded clone.

j_call: TRBJ1-2; v_call: TRBV18; d_call: -; cdr3_length: 14; clone_size: few; cdr3_nt: TGTGCCAGCTCTTCCGGTGGGACGCTCGTGGGCTACACCTTC; cdr3_aa: CASSSGGTLVGYTF
j_call: TRBJ2-7; v_call: TRBV5-4; d_call: -; cdr3_length: 16; clone_size: many; cdr3_nt: TGTGCCAGCAGCTTGGAGGCCCTTACTCTTCCCCACGAGCAGTACTTC; cdr3_aa: CASSLEALTLPHEQYF
j_call: TRBJ2-5; v_call: TRBV7-8; d_call: -; cdr3_length: 15; clone_size: many; cdr3_nt: TGTGCCAGCAGCTTAGGCAATGGGCTGTTAGAGACCCAGTACTTC; cdr3_aa: CASSLGNGLLETQYF
j_call: TRBJ2-7; v_call: TRBV28; d_call: -; cdr3_length: 14; clone_size: -; cdr3_nt: TGTGCCAGCAGTTTCGTCGGGGGGCAGTACGAGCAGTACTTC; cdr3_aa: CASSFVGGQYEQYF
j_call: TRBJ2-2; v_call: TRBV7-3; d_call: TRBD2; cdr3_length: 15; clone_size: -; cdr3_nt: TGTGCCAGCAGCCAGACTAGCGTAGAGACCGGGGAGCTGTTTTTT; cdr3_aa: CASSQTSVETGELFF
j_call: TRBJ2-7; v_call: TRBV6-2/TRBV6-3; d_call: -; cdr3_length: 14; clone_size: many; cdr3_nt: TGTGCCAGCAGTTACGAGTATCCACAGAGTAAGCAGTACTTC; cdr3_aa: CASSYEYPQSKQYF
j_call: TRBJ1-1; v_call: TRBV11-3; d_call: -; cdr3_length: 13; clone_size: many; cdr3_nt: TGTGCCAGCAGCTTGTCAGGGAACACTGAAGCTTTCTTT; cdr3_aa: CASSLSGNTEAFF
j_call: TRBJ2-1; v_call: TRBV3-1; d_call: -; cdr3_length: 15; clone_size: -; cdr3_nt: TGTGCCAGCAGAAATGAGCGTGGGGTCTACAATGAGCAGTTCTTC; cdr3_aa: CASRNERGVYNEQFF
j_call: TRBJ2-2; v_call: TRBV11-2; d_call: TRBD2; cdr3_length: 18; clone_size: many; cdr3_nt: TGTGCCAGCAGCCATACGACTAGCGGGCGCGCGAACACCGGGGAGCTGTTTTTT; cdr3_aa: CASSHTTSGRANTGELFF
j_call: TRBJ1-5; v_call: TRBV14; d_call: -; cdr3_length: 13; clone_size: few; cdr3_nt: TGTGCCAGCAGCCAAGTCCCAAATCAGCCCCAGCATTTT; cdr3_aa: CASSQVPNQPQHF
j_call: TRBJ2-7; v_call: TRBV23-1; d_call: -; cdr3_length: 15; clone_size: -; cdr3_nt: TGCGCCAGCAGTCATTCGTGGTTTTCCCTGGGGGAGCAGTACTTC; cdr3_aa: CASSHSWFSLGEQYF
j_call: TRBJ1-4; v_call: TRBV7-8; d_call: -; cdr3_length: 16; clone_size: many; cdr3_nt: TGTGCCAGCAGCTCTCGCGCATCCGGGGGGGGTGAAAAACTGTTTTTT; cdr3_aa: CASSSRASGGGEKLFF
j_call: TRBJ2-7; v_call: TRBV5-1; d_call: -; cdr3_length: 16; clone_size: many; cdr3_nt: TGCGCCAGCAGCTTGGGAACGGGACACCTCTCCTACGAGCAGTACTTC; cdr3_aa: CASSLGTGHLSYEQYF
j_call: TRBJ1-5; v_call: TRBV7-9; d_call: -; cdr3_length: 14; clone_size: -; cdr3_nt: TGTGCCAGCAGCTTGCAACAGAATGGGCAGCCCCAGCATTTT; cdr3_aa: CASSLQQNGQPQHF
j_call: TRBJ2-7; v_call: TRBV7-2; d_call: -; cdr3_length: 14; clone_size: many; cdr3_nt: TGTGCCAGCGCAGGAGGTCTAGTCCCGCGCGAGCAGTACTTC; cdr3_aa: CASAGGLVPREQYF
j_call: TRBJ1-2; v_call: TRBV12-3/TRBV12-4; d_call: TRBD1; cdr3_length: 16; clone_size: -; cdr3_nt: TGTGCCAGCAGTTCCGGGGGAACAGGGGGCGGCTATGGCTACACCTTC; cdr3_aa: CASSSGGTGGGYGYTF
j_call: TRBJ2-7; v_call: TRBV20-1; d_call: -; cdr3_length: 13; clone_size: few; cdr3_nt: TGCAGTGCCCCGAGGGGACAAGTTTACGAGCAGTACTTC; cdr3_aa: CSAPRGQVYEQYF
j_call: TRBJ1-1; v_call: TRBV7-2; d_call: -; cdr3_length: 13; clone_size: many; cdr3_nt: TGTGCCAGCAGCGATCAAAGGGGAACTGAAGCTTTCTTT; cdr3_aa: CASSDQRGTEAFF
j_call: TRBJ2-2; v_call: TRBV5-6; d_call: -; cdr3_length: 14; clone_size: many; cdr3_nt: TGTGCCAGCAGCTTGTTTGTCCTCACCGGGGAGCTGTTTTTT; cdr3_aa: CASSLFVLTGELFF
j_call: TRBJ1-3; v_call: TRBV5-1; d_call: TRBD1; cdr3_length: 16; clone_size: few; cdr3_nt: TGCGCCAGCAGCCTAGGACAGGGTACGTTAGGAAACACCATATATTTT; cdr3_aa: CASSLGQGTLGNTIYF
j_call: TRBJ2-1; v_call: TRBV7-2; d_call: -; cdr3_length: 12; clone_size: many; cdr3_nt: TGTGCCAGCAGCTCAGCTTACAATGAGCAGTTCTTC; cdr3_aa: CASSSAYNEQFF
j_call: TRBJ2-5; v_call: TRBV28; d_call: -; cdr3_length: 14; clone_size: few; cdr3_nt: TGTGCCAGCAATTCGAGAGGGGCCCAAGAGACCCAGTACTTC; cdr3_aa: CASNSRGAQETQYF
j_call: TRBJ1-3; v_call: TRBV19; d_call: TRBD1; cdr3_length: 15; clone_size: few; cdr3_nt: TGTGCCAGTAGTCAGGGGGGGCAGCGTGGAAACACCATATATTTT; cdr3_aa: CASSQGGQRGNTIYF
j_call: TRBJ1-5; v_call: TRBV14; d_call: TRBD1; cdr3_length: 17; clone_size: many; cdr3_nt: TGTGCCAGCAGCCTCCGGACAGGGAGGTATAGCAATCAGCCCCAGCATTTT; cdr3_aa: CASSLRTGRYSNQPQHF
j_call: TRBJ1-2; v_call: TRBV7-3; d_call: -; cdr3_length: 15; clone_size: many; cdr3_nt: TGTGCCAGCAGCCCCCAACCGGGATTTAACTATGGCTACACCTTC; cdr3_aa: CASSPQPGFNYGYTF
j_call: TRBJ2-2; v_call: TRBV6-1; d_call: TRBD2; cdr3_length: 15; clone_size: few; cdr3_nt: TGTGCCAGCAGGGCTAGCGGGAGGAGATCCGGGGAGCTGTTTTTT; cdr3_aa: CASRASGRRSGELFF
j_call: TRBJ2-5; v_call: TRBV7-9; d_call: TRBD2; cdr3_length: 15; clone_size: many; cdr3_nt: TGTGCCAGCAGCACACGGACTAGCGTCAAAGAGACCCAGTACTTC; cdr3_aa: CASSTRTSVKETQYF
j_call: TRBJ2-1; v_call: TRBV12-3/TRBV12-4; d_call: TRBD2; cdr3_length: 17; clone_size: -; cdr3_nt: TGTGCCTCCCAGCGCGGGACTAGCGGGGCGGCCTACAATGAGCAGTTCTTC; cdr3_aa: CASQRGTSGAAYNEQFF
j_call: TRBJ2-3; v_call: TRBV12-3/TRBV12-4; d_call: -; cdr3_length: 14; clone_size: many; cdr3_nt: TGTGCCAGCAGCCCACTAGGAGGGGCAGATACGCAGTATTTT; cdr3_aa: CASSPLGGADTQYF
j_call: TRBJ2-7; v_call: TRBV13; d_call: TRBD2; cdr3_length: 15; clone_size: -; cdr3_nt: TGTGCCAGCAGCTCGACCGGGACTAGCACCTACGAGCAGTACTTC; cdr3_aa: CASSSTGTSTYEQYF
j_call: TRBJ2-2; v_call: TRBV6-2/TRBV6-3; d_call: TRBD1; cdr3_length: 18; clone_size: few; cdr3_nt: TGTGCCAGCAGTTCCCGGGACAGGGGACTGTCGGACACCGGGGAGCTGTTTTTT; cdr3_aa: CASSSRDRGLSDTGELFF
j_call: TRBJ2-1; v_call: TRBV5-1; d_call: TRBD2; cdr3_length: 15; clone_size: many; cdr3_nt: TGCGCCAGCAGCTTGGGAACTAGCGGGAGTCATGAGCAGTTCTTC; cdr3_aa: CASSLGTSGSHEQFF
j_call: TRBJ2-2; v_call: TRBV6-6; d_call: -; cdr3_length: 16; clone_size: -; cdr3_nt: TGTGCCAGCAGTTACACGTCGGGACAAAACACCGGGGAGCTGTTTTTT; cdr3_aa: CASSYTSGQNTGELFF
j_call: TRBJ1-2; v_call: TRBV7-2; d_call: -; cdr3_length: 14; clone_size: many; cdr3_nt: TGTGCCAGCAGCTTAGAGCAGGGTAGATATGGCTACACCTTC; cdr3_aa: CASSLEQGRYGYTF